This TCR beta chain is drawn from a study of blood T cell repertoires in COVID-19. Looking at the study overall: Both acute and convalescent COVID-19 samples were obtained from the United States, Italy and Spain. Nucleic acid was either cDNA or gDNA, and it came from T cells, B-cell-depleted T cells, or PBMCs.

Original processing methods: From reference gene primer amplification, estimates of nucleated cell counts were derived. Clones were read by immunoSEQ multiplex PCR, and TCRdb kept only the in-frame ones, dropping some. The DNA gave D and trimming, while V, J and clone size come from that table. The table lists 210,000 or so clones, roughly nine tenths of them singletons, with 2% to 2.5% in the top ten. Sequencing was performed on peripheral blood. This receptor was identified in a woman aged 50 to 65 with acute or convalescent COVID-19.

CDR3 residues: CASSLVQAQKLFF. For the CDR3, the DNA is TGTGCCAGCAGCTTAGTACAGGCTCAAAAACTGTTTTTT. The chain recombines TRBV11-2 with TRBJ1-4; the D gene is possibly TRBD1 (5 bases). Trimming took off 1 base at V and 9 bases at J, with 9 bases between the two ends. The CDR3 runs 13 residues. Germline V gene sequence: CDR1 SGHAT, CDR2 FQNNGV.